Included here is one T cell receptor beta chain sequence, with context. The antigen is not known. The PCR made use of 60 Vbeta and 13 Jbeta primers. TCRdb's copy holds only in-frame clones and misses some; the assay was immunoSEQ multiplex PCR. The data show about 190,000 clones, roughly 86% seen once. The data derive from a study of cytomegalovirus exposure and HLA in healthy donors. Study results and limitations: Several of the most significant clusters were apparently associated with common viral pathogens in a later analysis.

Trimming shortened V by 7 bases and J by 3 bases, and 16 bases separated the two germline ends. The CDR3 totals 15 residues. From germline, CDR1 is SNHLY and CDR2 FYNNEI. It was healthy bone marrow donors who served as donors. J is TRBJ1-3 and V is TRBV2, with D perhaps matching TRBD1 (5 bases). The specimen was PBMCs. The sequence derives from a woman aged 18-29 years in good health and CMV-seronegative. In DNA form, the CDR3 reads TGTGCCAGCACCTACCGGGGGGAACATGGAAACACCATATATTTT. This sequence encodes CASTYRGEHGNTIYF.